The next 13 T cell receptor beta chains were all read from a single sample in a study of blood T cell repertoires in COVID-19. Generated by immunoSEQ multiplex PCR, the TCRdb table keeps only in-frame clones and is missing some. The table lists tens of thousands of clones, approximately 80% of them singletons. Sequenced sample: peripheral blood. Receptors originate from a man aged 30-40 years with COVID-19, enrolled during active disease.

The chain combines TRBV18 with TRBJ2-5, with D maybe TRBD1 (5 bases). V dropped 0 bases and J dropped 2 bases, with 7 bases sitting between them. Germline-derived CDR1 and CDR2 are KGHSH and LQKENI. The length of the CDR3 is 14 residues. The CDR3 loop reads CASSPPQGQETQYF. The CDR3 DNA reads as TGTGCCAGCTCACCACCGCAGGGACAAGAGACCCAGTACTTC.

This chain's CDR3 is CATSSGQINQPQHF. CDR3 DNA sequence: TGTGCCACCAGTTCCGGACAAATCAATCAGCCCCAGCATTTT. The chain has TRBV24-1 and TRBJ1-5, with D possibly matching TRBD1 (5 bases). The length of the CDR3 is 14 residues. In germline, CDR1 is KGHDR, CDR2 SFDVKD. V lost 6 bases, J lost 3 bases, and 11 bases lay in between.

The V and J genes are TRBV10-3 and TRBJ1-1; possible D gene TRBD1, 6 bases. Per germline, CDR1 ENHRY and CDR2 SYGVKD. The CDR3 loop spans 11 amino acids. V dropped 11 bases and J dropped 4 bases, with 11 bases sitting between them. The CDR3 loop is CAARGATEAFF. DNA for the CDR3: TGTGCCGCCAGGGGAGCCACTGAAGCTTTCTTT.

This rearrangement joins TRBV15 to TRBJ2-7; 9 bases fit TRBD1. The germline CDR1 and CDR2 sequences are LNHNV and YYDKDF (reference sequence). V shed 5 bases, J shed 3 bases, and the junction held 2 bases outside the gene matches. The length of the CDR3 is 13 residues. The CDR3 loop is CATSPGQGYEQYF. In nucleotides, the CDR3 is TGTGCCACCAGCCCGGGACAGGGCTACGAGCAGTACTTC.

Here the CDR3 reads CASSQTQKTYNEQFF. The CDR3 nucleotides are TGTGCCAGCAGCCAAACACAGAAGACCTACAATGAGCAGTTCTTC. V is TRBV7-9 and J is TRBJ2-1; D ambiguous. V was shortened by 5 bases and J by 2 bases, with 13 bases between the two germline ends. CDR1 is SEHNR and CDR2 is FQNEAQ in the germline V gene (reference sequence). CDR3 length: 15 amino acids.

V is TRBV19 and J is TRBJ2-1, with 14 bases fitting TRBD2. The CDR3 extends over 17 amino acids. Germline V gene data show CDR1 as LNHDA and CDR2 as SQIVND (reference sequence). Trimming at V came to 6 bases and at J to 0 bases, leaving 4 bases not matched to a gene. The CDR3 is CASRTSGRGSSYNEQFF. DNA of the CDR3: TGTGCCAGTAGGACTAGCGGGAGGGGTAGCTCCTACAATGAGCAGTTCTTC.

This rearrangement joins TRBV29-1 to TRBJ1-3; 7 bases match TRBD1. Germline-derived CDR1 and CDR2 are SQVTM and ANQGSEA. This CDR3 spans 15 amino acids. V trimming: 4 bases; J trimming: 0 bases; junction bases outside the gene matches: 6. The CDR3 loop is CSVGQGRGSGNTIYF. In DNA, the CDR3 is TGCAGCGTTGGACAGGGACGGGGCTCTGGAAACACCATATATTTT.

The chain recombines TRBV15 with TRBJ1-1, with 9 bases identical to TRBD1. This CDR3 region has 15 residues. V lost 0 bases and J lost 5; bases outside the gene matches: 4. Per germline, CDR1 LNHNV and CDR2 YYDKDF (reference sequence). Here the CDR3 DNA reads TGTGCCACCAGCAGAGATCCGGGACAGGGTACTGAAGCTTTCTTT. Protein product: CATSRDPGQGTEAFF.

This clone was counted once. DNA of the CDR3: TGTGCCAGCAGTTTCCGGACAGCGAACACCGGGGAGCTGTTTTTT. It yields the protein CASSFRTANTGELFF. The V gene is TRBV28, the J gene TRBJ2-2, with a tentative D call TRBD1 (6 bases). Germline loops: CDR1 MDHEN, CDR2 SYDVKM. The CDR3 covers 15 residues. Between the trimmed V and J ends, which lost 3 bases and 0 bases, there was a span of 8 bases.

This chain joins TRBV30 and TRBJ1-1; TRBD1 is a possible D gene (6 bases). The germline V and J ends were trimmed by 0 bases and 11 bases, with 10 bases remaining between them. Germline lookup yields CDR1 GTSNPN and CDR2 SVGIG (reference sequence). This CDR3 has 11 amino acids. CDR3 DNA sequence: TGTGCCTGGAGTGTACAGGGTAAGGCTTTCTTT. Translation: CAWSVQGKAFF.

The gene calls are TRBV2 and TRBJ2-5, with 7 bases matching TRBD1. After removal of 6 bases from V and 3 bases from J, the junction contained 10 bases not matched to a gene. The length of the CDR3 is 15 residues. Germline V gene data show CDR1 as SNHLY and CDR2 as FYNNEI. CDR3 DNA: TGTGCCAGCAGCCCGTGGGGGACAGCGAAAGAGACCCAGTACTTC. Translated: CASSPWGTAKETQYF.

V and J are TRBV20-1 and TRBJ1-2; D perhaps matches TRBD1 (5 bases). The CDR3 covers 16 residues. The germline gives CDR1 DFQATT, CDR2 SNEGSKA (reference sequence). Trimming removed 3 bases from V and 2 bases from J, with 19 bases in between. CDR3 nucleotide sequence: TGCAGTGCTAGTCTCCCTGGTGGGGGGGGAAACTATGGCTACACCTTC. Translated: CSASLPGGGGNYGYTF.

This chain links TRBV2 with TRBJ2-3, with 7 nucleotides matching TRBD1. Germline V gives CDR1 SNHLY, CDR2 FYNNEI. Trimming at V came to 0 bases and at J to 2 bases, leaving 11 bases not matched to a gene. This CDR3 is 18 amino acids long. The CDR3 DNA reads TGTGCCAGCAGTGAAGCTTGGGACAGCCCATACTACACAGATACGCAGTATTTT. Translation: CASSEAWDSPYYTDTQYF. Looking up the rest from reference TRBV2 and TRBJ2-3 gives the full variable domain: EPEVTQTPSHQVTQMGQEVILRCVPISNHLYFYWYRQILGQKVEFLVSFYNNEISEKSEIFDDQFSVERPDGSNFTLKIRSTKLEDSAMYFCASSEAWDSPYYTDTQYFGPGTRLTVL.